This T cell receptor (beta chain) comes out of a study of cytomegalovirus exposure and HLA in healthy donors. Study findings and constraints: Among TCR beta chains, those listed as cytomegalovirus-associated numbered under 200. Later on, a genetic analysis was performed. It linked a missense variant in DCLRE1C with V- and J-gene trimming of TCR beta.

PCR primers comprised 60 Vbeta and 13 Jbeta primers. Only in-frame clones appear in the TCRdb table, and some are missing; sequencing was by immunoSEQ multiplex PCR. This repertoire shows 150,000 to 180,000 clones, roughly 79% found once; its top ten account for about 2.7%. Comment on this clone: Its antigen is undetermined.

It was healthy bone marrow donors who served as donors. Likely unrecorded immune exposures existed in these nominally healthy donors. The CDR3 is made up of 14 amino acids. CDR1 is SEHNR and CDR2 is FQNEAQ in the germline V gene (reference sequence). V lost 0 bases to trimming and J lost 6 bases; unmatched junction nucleotides: 2. The sample was PBMCs. This TCR was sampled from a man between 18 and 35 years old in good health and CMV-seronegative. The chain carries TRBV7-9 and TRBJ2-1; 7 bases fit TRBD2. The CDR3, as DNA: TGTGCCAGCAGCTTAGCGGGGGGGGGCAATGAGCAGTTCTTC. It yields the protein CASSLAGGGNEQFF.